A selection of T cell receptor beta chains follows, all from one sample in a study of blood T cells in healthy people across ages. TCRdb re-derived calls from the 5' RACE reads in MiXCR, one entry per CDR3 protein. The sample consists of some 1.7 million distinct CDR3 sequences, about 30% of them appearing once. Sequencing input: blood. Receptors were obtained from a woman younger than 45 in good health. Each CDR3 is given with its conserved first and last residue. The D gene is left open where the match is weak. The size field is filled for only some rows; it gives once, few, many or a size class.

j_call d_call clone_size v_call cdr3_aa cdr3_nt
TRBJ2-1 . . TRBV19 CASRTTTTPYNEQFF TGTGCCAGTAGAACCACTACAACTCCCTACAATGAGCAGTTCTTC
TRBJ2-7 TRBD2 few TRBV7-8 CASSPGLAGGPEQYF TGTGCCAGCAGCCCTGGACTAGCGGGAGGGCCAGAGCAGTACTTC
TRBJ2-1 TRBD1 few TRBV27 CASGLPGGEQFF TGTGCCAGCGGACTCCCAGGGGGTGAGCAGTTCTTC
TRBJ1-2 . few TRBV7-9 CASSLATDGFNYGYTF TGTGCCAGCAGCTTAGCGACGGATGGATTTAACTATGGCTACACCTTC
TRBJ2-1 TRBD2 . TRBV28 CASRGASGGLMHEQFF TGTGCCAGCAGGGGGGCTAGCGGGGGATTAATGCATGAGCAGTTCTTC
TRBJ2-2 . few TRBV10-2 CASSESVGNTGELFF TGCGCCAGCAGTGAGTCAGTTGGAAACACCGGGGAGCTGTTTTTT
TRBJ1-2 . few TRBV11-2 CASSLEGFANYGYTF TGTGCCAGCAGCTTAGAGGGTTTTGCTAACTATGGCTACACCTTC
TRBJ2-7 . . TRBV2 CASMMVRNYEQYF TGTGCCAGCATGATGGTACGAAACTACGAGCAGTACTTC
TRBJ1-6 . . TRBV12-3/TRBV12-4 CASSLGQIYNSPLHF TGTGCCAGCAGTTTAGGACAGATCTATAATTCACCCCTCCACTTT
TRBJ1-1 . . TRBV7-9 CASSSSGGLYTEAFF TGTGCCAGCAGCTCCTCGGGGGGGCTTTACACTGAAGCTTTCTTT
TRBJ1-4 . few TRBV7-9 CASSSTTTNEKLFF TGTGCCAGCAGCTCGACTACAACTAATGAAAAACTGTTTTTT
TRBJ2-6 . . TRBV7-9 CASRLTKSSSGANVLTF TGTGCCAGCAGACTAACAAAATCTTCCTCTGGGGCCAACGTCCTGACTTTC
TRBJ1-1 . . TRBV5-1 CASSFSGAPEAFF TGCGCCAGCAGCTTTTCAGGGGCGCCTGAAGCTTTCTTT
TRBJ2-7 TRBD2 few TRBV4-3 CASSQGLAVIYEQYF TGCGCCAGCAGCCAGGGACTAGCAGTCATCTACGAGCAGTACTTC
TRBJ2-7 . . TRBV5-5 CASWRQGGSYEQYF TGTGCCAGTTGGAGGCAAGGGGGCTCCTACGAGCAGTACTTC
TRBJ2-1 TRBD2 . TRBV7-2 CASSLFGEGPYNEQFF TGTGCCAGCAGCTTATTCGGGGAGGGCCCCTACAATGAGCAGTTCTTC
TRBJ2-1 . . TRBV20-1 CSARGGEPTRGQFF TGCAGTGCTAGAGGCGGAGAGCCTACCCGAGGGCAGTTCTTC
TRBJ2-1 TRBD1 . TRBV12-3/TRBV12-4 CASSWGTEYNEQFF TGTGCCAGCAGTTGGGGGACAGAATACAATGAGCAGTTCTTC
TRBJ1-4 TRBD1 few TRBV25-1 CASSGSTGQSSEKLFF TGTGCCAGCAGTGGATCCACGGGACAGAGCTCCGAAAAACTGTTTTTT
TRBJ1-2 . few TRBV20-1 CSAKSPDADGYTF TGCAGTGCCAAGAGTCCCGACGCCGATGGCTACACCTTC
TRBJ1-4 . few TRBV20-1 CSARVPGPEKLFF TGCAGTGCTAGAGTCCCAGGCCCGGAAAAACTGTTTTTT
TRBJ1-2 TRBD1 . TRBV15 CATRETGDFDGYTF TGTGCCACTAGGGAGACAGGGGATTTCGATGGCTACACCTTC
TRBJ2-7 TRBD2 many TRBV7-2 CASSRRGDLEQYF TGTGCCAGCAGCCGTCGGGGGGATCTCGAGCAGTACTTC
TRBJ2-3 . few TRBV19 CASSEGPSTDTQYF TGTGCCAGTAGTGAGGGGCCTAGCACAGATACGCAGTATTTT
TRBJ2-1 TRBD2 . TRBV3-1 CASSQGWGGPEQFF TGTGCCAGCAGCCAGGGCTGGGGGGGTCCTGAGCAGTTCTTC
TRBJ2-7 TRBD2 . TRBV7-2 CASSKTSGGPYEQYF TGTGCCAGCAGCAAGACTAGCGGGGGACCCTACGAGCAGTACTTC
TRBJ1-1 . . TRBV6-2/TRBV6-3 CASSSAGAIGNTEAFF TGTGCCAGCAGTTCCGCTGGGGCGATTGGGAACACTGAAGCTTTCTTT
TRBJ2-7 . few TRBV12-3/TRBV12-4 CASSFHPEEQYF TGTGCCAGCAGTTTTCACCCTGAAGAGCAGTACTTC
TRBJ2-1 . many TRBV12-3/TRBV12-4 CASGLTNEQFF TGTGCCAGCGGGTTAACCAATGAGCAGTTCTTC
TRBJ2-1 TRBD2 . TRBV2 CASSVERGPKEQFF TGTGCCAGCAGTGTAGAGCGGGGTCCGAAGGAGCAGTTCTTC
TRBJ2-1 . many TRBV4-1 CASSQPRPNNEQFF TGCGCCAGCAGCCAACCCCGTCCCAACAATGAGCAGTTCTTC
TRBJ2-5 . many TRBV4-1 CASSQRDTWETQYF TGCGCCAGCAGCCAACGGGACACCTGGGAGACCCAGTACTTC
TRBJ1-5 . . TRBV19 CASSPRQLGINQPQHF TGTGCCAGTAGTCCTAGACAGCTCGGGATCAATCAGCCCCAGCATTTT
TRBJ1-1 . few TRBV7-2 CASTEGILGDTEAFF TGTGCCAGCACTGAGGGTATACTTGGGGACACTGAAGCTTTCTTT
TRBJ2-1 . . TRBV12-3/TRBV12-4 CASSRDSIQETQFF TGTGCCAGCAGTCGGGACTCGATTCAAGAGACTCAGTTCTTC
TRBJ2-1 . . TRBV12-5 CASGLAGTKMFF TGTGCTAGTGGTTTGGCAGGGACAAAGATGTTCTTC
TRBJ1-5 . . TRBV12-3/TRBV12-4 CASSLSGRHQPQHF TGTGCCAGCAGTTTATCAGGGCGACATCAGCCCCAGCATTTT
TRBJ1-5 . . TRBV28 CASSLYRGLNQPQHF TGTGCCAGCAGTTTATACCGGGGGCTCAATCAGCCCCAGCATTTT
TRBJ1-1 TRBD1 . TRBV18 CASSPGQVQNTEAFF TGTGCCAGCTCACCGGGACAGGTACAGAACACTGAAGCTTTCTTT
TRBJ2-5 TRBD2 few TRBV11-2 CASSSIGLAGLWRVDQETQYF TGTGCCAGCAGCTCAATCGGACTAGCGGGGCTATGGCGGGTGGACCAAGAGACCCAGTACTTC